A selection of T cell receptor beta chains follows, all from one sample in a study of blood T cell repertoires in COVID-19. Sequencing was performed with immunoSEQ multiplex PCR; in TCRdb, only in-frame clones are kept and a portion is missing. The data hold over 20,000 clones, with roughly 88% observed a single time. Input material: peripheral blood. The source is a man between 65 and 85 years old with acute or convalescent COVID-19. Both conserved end residues are part of each CDR3. D genes are given only for firm matches. Some rows mark clone size as missing; the rest say once, few, many or name a class of expanded clone.

D gene | J gene | clone size | V gene | CDR3 DNA | CDR3 protein
TRBD2 | TRBJ2-5 | - | TRBV7-9 | TGTGCCAGCAGCTCTAGCGGCCAAGAGACCCAGTACTTC | CASSSSGQETQYF
TRBD2 | TRBJ2-2 | - | TRBV7-2 | TGTGCCAGCAGCTTACTGGGACTAGCGGGAGGTCTAGGGGAGCTGTTTTTT | CASSLLGLAGGLGELFF
- | TRBJ2-3 | - | TRBV6-1 | TGTGCCAGCAGTGAACAATGGGGCCGCACAGATACGCAGTATTTT | CASSEQWGRTDTQYF
- | TRBJ1-5 | - | TRBV19 | TGTGCCAGTAGTATACGACAGGAGCCCCAGCATTTT | CASSIRQEPQHF
- | TRBJ2-2 | - | TRBV5-6 | TGTGCCAGCAGCTTGGCCGCAGGGACCGGGGAGCTGTTTTTT | CASSLAAGTGELFF
TRBD1 | TRBJ1-4 | - | TRBV6-5 | TGTGCCAGCCAGACACCACAGGGGGCCGGAGAAAAACTGTTTTTT | CASQTPQGAGEKLFF
TRBD1 | TRBJ1-1 | - | TRBV3-1/TRBV3-2 | TGTGCCAGCAGCCAGACACCGGGACAGGGGGCGGACACTGAAGCTTTCTTT | CASSQTPGQGADTEAFF
- | TRBJ2-3 | - | TRBV3-1/TRBV3-2 | TGTGCCAGCAGCCACGGGAGAGGCGTAGGAGATACGCAGTATTTT | CASSHGRGVGDTQYF
- | TRBJ1-1 | - | TRBV19 | TGTGCCAGTAGTGGACTGAGCACTGAAGCTTTCTTT | CASSGLSTEAFF
- | TRBJ2-7 | - | TRBV7-2 | TGTGCCAGCAGCTACGGGGACTACGAGCAGTACTTC | CASSYGDYEQYF
- | TRBJ1-1 | - | TRBV7-3 | TGTGCCAGCAGCTTGATGGCCATGAACACTGAAGCTTTCTTT | CASSLMAMNTEAFF
- | TRBJ1-5 | - | TRBV5-8 | TGTGCCAGCAGCTTCCCCCTGGGGTCAGGGCAGCCCCAGCATTTT | CASSFPLGSGQPQHF
- | TRBJ1-1 | - | TRBV11-2 | TGTGCCAGCAGCCTGGAGGGGAACACTGAAGCTTTCTTT | CASSLEGNTEAFF
- | TRBJ2-3 | - | TRBV5-6 | TGTGCCAGCAGCTTGCCCGGGCTCGAGGGTGCAGATACGCAGTATTTT | CASSLPGLEGADTQYF
TRBD1 | TRBJ1-2 | - | TRBV18 | TGTGCCAGCTCACCAGGACAGGCCTATGGCTACACCTTC | CASSPGQAYGYTF
TRBD2 | TRBJ2-7 | - | TRBV7-9 | TGTGCCAGCAGCTTTACTAGCGGCCCCTACGAGCAGTACTTC | CASSFTSGPYEQYF
TRBD2 | TRBJ2-2 | - | TRBV19 | TGTGCCAGTACCGGACTAGCGGGGAACACCGGGGAGCTGTTTTTT | CASTGLAGNTGELFF
TRBD2 | TRBJ2-3 | - | TRBV11-3 | TGTGCCAGCAGCTTAGACTCACTAGCGGGGGTGCCAACAGATACGCAGTATTTT | CASSLDSLAGVPTDTQYF
- | TRBJ1-4 | once | TRBV5-1 | TGCGCCAGCAGCTTGGGGGGAAGGGGCCGTGAAAAACTGTTTTTT | CASSLGGRGREKLFF
TRBD2 | TRBJ2-2 | - | TRBV3-1/TRBV3-2 | TGTGCCAGCAGCCCCGGACTAGCGGGACGGTCCGGGGAGCTGTTTTTT | CASSPGLAGRSGELFF
TRBD1 | TRBJ1-3 | - | TRBV6-5 | TGTGCCAGCACAAAGCCCGGGACAGGGGGAAACACCATATATTTT | CASTKPGTGGNTIYF
- | TRBJ2-5 | - | TRBV28 | TGTGCCAGCAGTTTAGGCTTAACAGGCGAGCTACAAGAGACCCAGTACTTC | CASSLGLTGELQETQYF
- | TRBJ1-2 | - | TRBV14 | TGTGCCAGCAGCCCTCTAGGAGTCGGCAATGGCTACACCTTC | CASSPLGVGNGYTF
TRBD1 | TRBJ1-5 | - | TRBV5-6 | TGTGCCAGCAGCACACGGACAGGGAGCAATCAGCCCCAGCATTTT | CASSTRTGSNQPQHF
TRBD1 | TRBJ1-2 | - | TRBV5-4 | TGTGCCAGCAGCCCCCGAACAGGGGACTTTGTCTACACCTTC | CASSPRTGDFVYTF
TRBD1 | TRBJ1-1 | - | TRBV3-1/TRBV3-2 | TGTGCCAGCAGCACACAGGGGTGGGACACTGAAGCTTTCTTT | CASSTQGWDTEAFF
TRBD1 | TRBJ1-2 | - | TRBV14 | TGTGCCAGCAGCCAAGATAGAGCAGGGGGTGGCTATGGCTACACCTTC | CASSQDRAGGGYGYTF
TRBD2 | TRBJ2-1 | - | TRBV2 | TGTGCCAGCAGCTTCCTAGCGGGGTCCTACAATGAGCAGTTCTTC | CASSFLAGSYNEQFF